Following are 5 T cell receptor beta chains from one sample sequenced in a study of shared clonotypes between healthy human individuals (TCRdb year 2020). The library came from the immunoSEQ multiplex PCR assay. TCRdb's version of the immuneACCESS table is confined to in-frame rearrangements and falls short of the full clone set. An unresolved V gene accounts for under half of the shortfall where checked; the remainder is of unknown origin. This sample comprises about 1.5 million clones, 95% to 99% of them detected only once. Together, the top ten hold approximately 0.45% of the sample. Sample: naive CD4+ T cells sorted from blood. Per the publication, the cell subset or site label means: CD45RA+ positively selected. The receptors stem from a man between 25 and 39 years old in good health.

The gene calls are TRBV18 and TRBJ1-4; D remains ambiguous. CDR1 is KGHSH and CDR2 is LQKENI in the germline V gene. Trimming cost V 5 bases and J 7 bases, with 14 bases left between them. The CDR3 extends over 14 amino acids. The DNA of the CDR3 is TGTGCCAGCTCAACTTCACGGGTGGGTGAAAAACTGTTTTTT. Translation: CASSTSRVGEKLFF. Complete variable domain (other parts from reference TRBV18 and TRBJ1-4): NAGVMQNPRHLVRRRGQEARLRCSPMKGHSHVYWYRQLPEEGLKFMVYLQKENIIDESGMPKERFSAEFPKEGPSILRIQQVVRGDSAAYFCASSTSRVGEKLFFGSGTQLSVL.

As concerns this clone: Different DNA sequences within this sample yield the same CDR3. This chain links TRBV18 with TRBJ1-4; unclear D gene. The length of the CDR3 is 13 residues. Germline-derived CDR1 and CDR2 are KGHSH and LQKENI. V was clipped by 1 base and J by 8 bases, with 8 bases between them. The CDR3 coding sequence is TGTGCCAGCTCACCACTCCCTAGGGAAAAACTGTTTTTT. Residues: CASSPLPREKLFF.

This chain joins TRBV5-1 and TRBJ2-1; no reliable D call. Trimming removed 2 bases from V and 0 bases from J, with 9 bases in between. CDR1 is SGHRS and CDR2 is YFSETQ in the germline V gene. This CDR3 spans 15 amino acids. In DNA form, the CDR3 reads TGCGCCAGCAGCTTACAGCAGAGCTCCTACAATGAGCAGTTCTTC. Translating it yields CASSLQQSSYNEQFF.

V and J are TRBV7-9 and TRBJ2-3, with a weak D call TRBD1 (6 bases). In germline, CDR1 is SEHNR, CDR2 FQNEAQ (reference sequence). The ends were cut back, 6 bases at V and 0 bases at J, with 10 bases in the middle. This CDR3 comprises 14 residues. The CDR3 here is CASRGALSTDTQYF. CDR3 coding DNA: TGTGCCAGCAGGGGGGCGCTCAGCACAGATACGCAGTATTTT. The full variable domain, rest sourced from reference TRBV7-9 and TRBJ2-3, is DTGVSQNPRHKITKRGQNVTFRCDPISEHNRLYWYRQTLGQGPEFLTYFQNEAQLEKSRLLSDRFSAERPKGSFSTLEIQRTEQGDSAMYLCASRGALSTDTQYFGPGTRLTVL.

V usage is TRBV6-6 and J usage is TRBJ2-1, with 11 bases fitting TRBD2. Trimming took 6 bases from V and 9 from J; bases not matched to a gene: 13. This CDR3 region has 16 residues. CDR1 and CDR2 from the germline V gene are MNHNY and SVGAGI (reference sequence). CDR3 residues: CASSPLLAGGSSEQFF. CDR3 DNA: TGTGCCAGCAGCCCACTTCTAGCGGGAGGTTCTAGTGAGCAGTTCTTC.